The T cell receptor (beta chain) described here comes from a study of blood T cell repertoires in COVID-19. Study summary: T cells, B-cell-depleted T cells, or PBMCs provided the cDNA or gDNA that served as material.

Original handling: From reference gene primer amplification, estimates of nucleated cell counts were derived. Libraries were prepared by immunoSEQ multiplex PCR; TCRdb keeps only in-frame clonotypes and omits some of them. V, J and clone size are those of that table, while D and trimming were read from the DNA. The sample lists 140,000 to 150,000 clones; roughly 88% were seen once. The CDR3 consists of 16 residues. The germline V gene encodes CDR1 SGHRS and CDR2 YFSETQ. Trimming took off 0 bases at V and 0 bases at J, with 9 bases between the two ends. The clonotype comes from a man in his fifties or sixties with active or convalescent COVID-19. The genes are TRBV5-1 and TRBJ1-4; TRBD1 might be the D (5 bases). What was sequenced was peripheral blood. The CDR3 region has the DNA TGCGCCAGCAGCTTGGGTCGGGGGACAACTAATGAAAAACTGTTTTTT. As protein: CASSLGRGTTNEKLFF.